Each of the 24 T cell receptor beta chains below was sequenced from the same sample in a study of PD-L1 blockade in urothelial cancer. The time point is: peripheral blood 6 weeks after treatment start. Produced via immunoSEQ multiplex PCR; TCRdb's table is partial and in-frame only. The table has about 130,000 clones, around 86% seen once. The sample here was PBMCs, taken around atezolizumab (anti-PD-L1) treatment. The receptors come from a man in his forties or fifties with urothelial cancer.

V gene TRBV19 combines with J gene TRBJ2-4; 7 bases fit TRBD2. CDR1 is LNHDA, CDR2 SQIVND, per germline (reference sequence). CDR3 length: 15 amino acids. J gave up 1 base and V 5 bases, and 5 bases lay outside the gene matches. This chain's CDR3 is CASSPLALAKNIQYF. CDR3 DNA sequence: TGTGCCAGTAGTCCACTAGCGTTGGCCAAAAACATTCAGTACTTC.

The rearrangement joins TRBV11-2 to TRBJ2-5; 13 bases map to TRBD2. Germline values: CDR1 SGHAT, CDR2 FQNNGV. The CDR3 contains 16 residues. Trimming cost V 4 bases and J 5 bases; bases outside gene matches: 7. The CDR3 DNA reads TGTGCCAGCAGCTATGGGACTAGCGGGGCTCGGGAGACCCAGTACTTC. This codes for CASSYGTSGARETQYF.

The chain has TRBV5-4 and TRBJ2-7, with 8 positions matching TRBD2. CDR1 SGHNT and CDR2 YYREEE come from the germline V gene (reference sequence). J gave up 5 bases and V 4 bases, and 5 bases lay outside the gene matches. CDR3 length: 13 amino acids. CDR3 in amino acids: CASSKAGGDEQYF. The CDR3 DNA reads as TGTGCCAGCAGCAAGGCGGGAGGTGACGAGCAGTACTTC.

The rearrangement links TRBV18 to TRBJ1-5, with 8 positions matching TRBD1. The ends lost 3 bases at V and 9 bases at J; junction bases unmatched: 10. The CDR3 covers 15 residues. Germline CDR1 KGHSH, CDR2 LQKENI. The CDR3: CASSPTGVPSWPQHF. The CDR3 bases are TGTGCCAGCTCACCGACAGGGGTGCCGTCTTGGCCCCAGCATTTT.

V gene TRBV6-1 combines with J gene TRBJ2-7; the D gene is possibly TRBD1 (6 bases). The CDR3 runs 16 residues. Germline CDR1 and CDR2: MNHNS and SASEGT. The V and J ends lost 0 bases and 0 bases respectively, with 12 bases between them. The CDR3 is CASSEARWGLSYEQYF. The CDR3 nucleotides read TGTGCCAGCAGTGAAGCGCGCTGGGGGCTCTCCTACGAGCAGTACTTC.

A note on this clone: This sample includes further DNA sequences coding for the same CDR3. The CDR3 loop reads CASSARQGTDTQYF. CDR3 nucleotide sequence: TGTGCCAGCAGCGCCCGACAGGGGACAGATACGCAGTATTTT. The V call is TRBV9, the J call TRBJ2-3, with TRBD1 identical over 8 bases. The CDR3 is made up of 14 amino acids. Per germline, CDR1 SGDLS and CDR2 YYNGEE. The ends lost 3 bases at V and 3 bases at J; junction bases unmatched: 3.

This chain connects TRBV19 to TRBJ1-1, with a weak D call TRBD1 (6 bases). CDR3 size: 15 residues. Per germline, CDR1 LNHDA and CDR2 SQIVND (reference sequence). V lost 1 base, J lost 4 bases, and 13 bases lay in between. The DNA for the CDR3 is TGTGCCAGTAGTATAGGGACAGCTAGGGCCACTGAAGCTTTCTTT. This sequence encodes CASSIGTARATEAFF.

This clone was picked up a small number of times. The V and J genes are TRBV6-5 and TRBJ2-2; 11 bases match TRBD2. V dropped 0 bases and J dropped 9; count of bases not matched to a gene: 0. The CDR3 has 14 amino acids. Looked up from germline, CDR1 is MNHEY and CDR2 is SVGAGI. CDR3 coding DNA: TGTGCCAGCAGTTACTCGACTAGCGGGAGGGAGCTGTTTTTT. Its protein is CASSYSTSGRELFF.

CDR3 protein: CASSSYTEAFF. CDR3 bases: TGTGCCAGCAGTTCCTACACTGAAGCTTTCTTT. The J gene is TRBJ1-1, the V gene TRBV27; D is unresolved. The CDR3 is 11 amino acids. V was cut by 4 bases and J by 3 bases, with 3 bases left in between. Germline V CDR1 and CDR2: MNHEY, SMNVEV (reference sequence).

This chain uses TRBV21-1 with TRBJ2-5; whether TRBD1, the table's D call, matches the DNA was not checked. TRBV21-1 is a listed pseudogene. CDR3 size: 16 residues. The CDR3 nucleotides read TGTGCCAGCAGCACACGTTCCGACAGAAGCCAAGAGACCCAGTACTTC. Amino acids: CASSTRSDRSQETQYF.

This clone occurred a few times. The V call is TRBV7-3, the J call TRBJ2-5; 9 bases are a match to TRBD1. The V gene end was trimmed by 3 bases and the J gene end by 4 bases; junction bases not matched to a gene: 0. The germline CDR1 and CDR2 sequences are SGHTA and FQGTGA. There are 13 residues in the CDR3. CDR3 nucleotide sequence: TGTGCCAGCAGCTTGGACAGGGGAGAGACCCAGTACTTC. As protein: CASSLDRGETQYF.

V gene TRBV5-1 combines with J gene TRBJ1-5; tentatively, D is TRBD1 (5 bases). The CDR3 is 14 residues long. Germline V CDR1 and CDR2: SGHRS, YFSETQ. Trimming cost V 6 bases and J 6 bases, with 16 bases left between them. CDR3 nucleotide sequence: TGCGCCAGCAACCGGGACCCCGGGGGTCAGCCCCAGCATTTT. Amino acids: CASNRDPGGQPQHF.

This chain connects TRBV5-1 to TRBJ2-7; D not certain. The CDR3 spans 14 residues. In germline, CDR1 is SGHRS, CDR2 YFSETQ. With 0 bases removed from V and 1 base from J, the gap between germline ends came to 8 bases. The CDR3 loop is CASSLVSGSYEQYF. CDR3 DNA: TGCGCCAGCAGCTTGGTTTCCGGTTCCTACGAGCAGTACTTC.

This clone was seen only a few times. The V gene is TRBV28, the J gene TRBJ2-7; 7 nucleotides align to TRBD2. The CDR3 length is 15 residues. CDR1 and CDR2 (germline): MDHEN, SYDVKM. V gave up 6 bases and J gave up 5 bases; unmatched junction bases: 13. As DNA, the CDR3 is TGTGCCAGCAGCCCCAATGAGGGAGGGCGGGACGAGCAGTACTTC. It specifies CASSPNEGGRDEQYF.

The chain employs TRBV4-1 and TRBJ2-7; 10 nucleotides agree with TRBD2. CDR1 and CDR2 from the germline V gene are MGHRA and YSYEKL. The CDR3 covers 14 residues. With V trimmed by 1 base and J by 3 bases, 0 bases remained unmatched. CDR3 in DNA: TGCGCCAGCAGCCAAGGGACTAGCGGCTACGAGCAGTACTTC. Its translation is CASSQGTSGYEQYF.

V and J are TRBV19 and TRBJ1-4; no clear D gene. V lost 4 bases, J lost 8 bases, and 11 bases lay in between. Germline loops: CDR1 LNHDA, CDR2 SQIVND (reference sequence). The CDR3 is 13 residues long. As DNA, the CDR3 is TGTGCCAGTAGTACGCGACACACCGAAAAACTGTTTTTT. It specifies CASSTRHTEKLFF.

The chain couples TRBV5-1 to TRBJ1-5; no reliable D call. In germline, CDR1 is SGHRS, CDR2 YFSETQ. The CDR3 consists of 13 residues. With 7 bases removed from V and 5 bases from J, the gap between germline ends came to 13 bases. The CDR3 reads CASHSLPDQPQHF. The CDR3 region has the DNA TGCGCCAGCCACAGTCTACCAGATCAGCCCCAGCATTTT.

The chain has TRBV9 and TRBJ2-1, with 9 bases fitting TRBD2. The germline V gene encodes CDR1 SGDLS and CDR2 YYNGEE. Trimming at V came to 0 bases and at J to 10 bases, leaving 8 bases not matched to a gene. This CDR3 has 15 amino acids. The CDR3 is CASSVAPTSGQEQFF. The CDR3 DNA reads TGTGCCAGCAGCGTAGCCCCGACTAGCGGTCAAGAGCAGTTCTTC.

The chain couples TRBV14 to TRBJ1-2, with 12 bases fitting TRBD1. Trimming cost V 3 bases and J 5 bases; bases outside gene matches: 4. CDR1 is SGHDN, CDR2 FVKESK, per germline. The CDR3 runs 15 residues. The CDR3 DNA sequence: TGTGCCAGCAGCCATGGGACAGGGGGCTTGTATGGCTACACCTTC. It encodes CASSHGTGGLYGYTF. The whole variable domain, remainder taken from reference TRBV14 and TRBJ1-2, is EAGVTQFPSHSVIEKGQTVTLRCDPISGHDNLYWYRRVMGKEIKFLLHFVKESKQDESGMPNNRFLAERTGGTYSTLKVQPAELEDSGVYFCASSHGTGGLYGYTFGSGTRLTVV.

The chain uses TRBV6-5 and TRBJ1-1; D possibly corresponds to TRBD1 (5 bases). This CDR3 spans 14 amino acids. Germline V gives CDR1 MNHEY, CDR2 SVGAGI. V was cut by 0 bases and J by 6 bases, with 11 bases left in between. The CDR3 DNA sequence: TGTGCCAGCAGTTACTCGGTATGGGGGGCTGAAGCTTTCTTT. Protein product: CASSYSVWGAEAFF.

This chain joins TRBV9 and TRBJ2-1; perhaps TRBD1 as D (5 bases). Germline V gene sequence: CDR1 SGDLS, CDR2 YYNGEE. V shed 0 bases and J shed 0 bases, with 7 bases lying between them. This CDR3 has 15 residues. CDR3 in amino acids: CASSVGQSSYNEQFF. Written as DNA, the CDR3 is TGTGCCAGCAGCGTAGGACAGAGCTCCTACAATGAGCAGTTCTTC. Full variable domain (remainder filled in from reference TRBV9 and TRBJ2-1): DSGVTQTPKHLITATGQRVTLRCSPRSGDLSVYWYQQSLDQGLQFLIQYYNGEERAKGNILERFSAQQFPDLHSELNLSSLELGDSALYFCASSVGQSSYNEQFFGPGTRLTVL.

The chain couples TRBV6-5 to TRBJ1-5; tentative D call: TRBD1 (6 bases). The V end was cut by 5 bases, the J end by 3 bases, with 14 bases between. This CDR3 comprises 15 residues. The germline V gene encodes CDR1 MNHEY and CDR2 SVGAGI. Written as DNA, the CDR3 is TGTGCCAGCAGTGTAACAGGGATGAACAATCAGCCCCAGCATTTT. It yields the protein CASSVTGMNNQPQHF.

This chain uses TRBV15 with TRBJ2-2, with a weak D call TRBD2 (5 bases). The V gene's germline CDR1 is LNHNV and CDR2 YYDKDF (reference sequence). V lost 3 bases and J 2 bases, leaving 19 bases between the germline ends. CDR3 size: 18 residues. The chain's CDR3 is CATSRGVSADINTGELFF. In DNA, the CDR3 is TGTGCCACCAGCAGGGGAGTGTCAGCGGATATTAACACCGGGGAGCTGTTTTTT.

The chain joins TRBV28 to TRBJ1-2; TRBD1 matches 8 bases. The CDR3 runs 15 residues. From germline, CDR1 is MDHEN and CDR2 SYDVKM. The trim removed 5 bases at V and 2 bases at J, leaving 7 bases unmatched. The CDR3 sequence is CASSLDRGRNYGYTF. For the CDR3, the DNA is TGTGCCAGCAGTCTTGACAGGGGTCGGAACTATGGCTACACCTTC.